This passage covers 11 T cell receptor beta chains from one sample sequenced in a study of blood T cell repertoires in COVID-19. Libraries were prepared by immunoSEQ multiplex PCR; TCRdb keeps only in-frame clonotypes and omits some of them. The table includes about 670,000 clones, around 89% detected once. The sequenced material came from peripheral blood. The receptor source for this set is a woman in her late teens or twenties with acute or convalescent COVID-19.

The V and J genes are TRBV21-1 and TRBJ1-1. TRBV21-1 is a pseudogene. This CDR3 is 16 amino acids long. CDR3 bases: TGTGCCAGCAGCAAAGCCGGGGGAGGGGGGAACACTGAAGCTTTCTTT. This sequence encodes CASSKAGGGGNTEAFF.

V is TRBV21-1 and J is TRBJ2-7; the D call of TRBD2 is as the table states it, not checked on the DNA. TRBV21-1 represents a pseudogene. The CDR3 loop spans 17 amino acids. The CDR3 nucleotides read TGTGCCAGCAGCAAAGCTCTTGCGGGGGGCTCTCCTACGAAGCAGTACTTC. It codes for CASSKALAGGSPTKQYF.

The genes are TRBV3-1 (or the pseudogene TRBV3-2) and TRBJ1-2, with D tentatively TRBD1 (6 bases). The germline V and J ends were trimmed by 3 bases and 5 bases, with 13 bases remaining between them. Germline V lookup: CDR1 LGHDT, CDR2 YNNKEL (reference sequence). CDR3 length equals 14 residues. CDR3 sequence: CASSHLGAGYGYTF. Written as DNA, the CDR3 is TGTGCCAGCAGCCATTTGGGGGCCGGGTATGGCTACACCTTC.

This clone showed up just a few times. The chain combines TRBV4-1 with TRBJ1-1, with no clear D. CDR3 size: 14 residues. The germline CDR1 and CDR2 sequences are MGHRA and YSYEKL. V dropped 3 bases and J dropped 1 base, with 9 bases sitting between them. The CDR3 loop reads CASSHLPRNTEAFF. In nucleotides, the CDR3 is TGCGCCAGCAGCCACTTACCTAGGAACACTGAAGCTTTCTTT.

In regard to this clone: The same CDR3 also results from other DNA sequences found in this sample. The CDR3 bases are TGCAGTGCACGGACAGGGGATGGCTACACCTTC. Its protein product is CSARTGDGYTF. This sequence joins TRBV20-1 and TRBJ1-2, with 9 positions matching TRBD1. The CDR3 is 11 residues long. Germline V gene sequence: CDR1 DFQATT, CDR2 SNEGSKA (reference sequence). The V gene end was trimmed by 6 bases and the J gene end by 6 bases; junction bases not matched to a gene: 2.

The V gene is TRBV2, the J gene TRBJ2-7; 8 nucleotides match TRBD1. The CDR3 length is 18 residues. J lost 5 bases, V lost 7 bases, and 22 bases had no gene match. Germline V lookup: CDR1 SNHLY, CDR2 FYNNEI. The CDR3 DNA reads as TGTGCCAGCAACGAAGGACAGGGTACACCGGGTGGTGTTGACGAGCAGTACTTC. Protein product: CASNEGQGTPGGVDEQYF.

This rearrangement joins TRBV29-1 to TRBJ2-7, with D possibly matching TRBD2 (5 bases). The germline V and J ends were trimmed by 4 bases and 3 bases, with 16 bases remaining between them. Germline CDR1 and CDR2: SQVTM and ANQGSEA. The CDR3 consists of 14 residues. The CDR3 DNA sequence: TGCAGCGTTGCCCCGAGGGATGTGGGCTACGAGCAGTACTTC. This encodes CSVAPRDVGYEQYF.

The chain links TRBV10-2 to TRBJ2-7, with unresolved D. CDR1 and CDR2 (germline): WSHSY, SAAADI. V lost 5 bases to trimming and J lost 4 bases, with 9 bases between them. The CDR3 sequence is 12 residues long. The CDR3 region has the DNA TGCGCCAGCAGTAAGCGTAGTTACGAGCAGTACTTC. Translating gives CASSKRSYEQYF.

The chain joins TRBV7-8 to TRBJ1-5; 7 bases agree with TRBD1. Germline V gene data show CDR1 as SGHVS and CDR2 as FQNEAQ. The CDR3 is 14 amino acids. The V gene end was trimmed by 5 bases and the J gene end by 4 bases; junction bases not matched to a gene: 5. This CDR3 reads CASSHGTVNQPQHF. Here the CDR3 DNA reads TGTGCCAGCAGCCACGGGACAGTTAATCAGCCCCAGCATTTT.

This chain links TRBV11-2 with TRBJ1-1, with 10 bases identical to TRBD1. There are 16 residues in the CDR3. From germline, CDR1 is SGHAT and CDR2 FQNNGV. V lost 2 bases and J lost 3; bases outside the gene matches: 6. CDR3 protein: CASSLWADRGHTEAFF. The CDR3 bases are TGTGCCAGCAGCTTATGGGCAGACAGGGGGCACACTGAAGCTTTCTTT.

J is TRBJ2-1 and V is TRBV9; the match to TRBD2 covers 7 bases. V trimming: 3 bases; J trimming: 8 bases; junction bases outside the gene matches: 5. Germline V lookup: CDR1 SGDLS, CDR2 YYNGEE. The CDR3 extends over 13 amino acids. CDR3 DNA: TGTGCCAGCAGCGCGAGCGGGGCCCATGAGCAGTTCTTC. This translates into CASSASGAHEQFF.